This T cell receptor beta chain was recovered during a study of radiation and T cells in renal cell carcinoma. The CDR3 is made up of 16 amino acids. Germline values: CDR1 SGHNT, CDR2 YYREEE (reference sequence). V was clipped by 1 base and J by 3 bases; unmatched bases: 10. The time point denotes: blood 2 weeks post-SBRT. Treatment of the sample: 15 Gy SBRT to primary tumor, nephrectomy 4 weeks later. Generated by immunoSEQ multiplex PCR, the TCRdb table keeps only in-frame clones and is missing some. The top ten hold approximately 5.8% of the sample, which has about 130,000 clones, around nine tenths seen once.

This TCR was recovered from a woman in her sixties or seventies with renal cell carcinoma. The sample here was blood, taken from a patient whose treatment included radiotherapy and nephrectomy. This chain connects TRBV5-4 to TRBJ2-7, with 7 bases lining up with TRBD2. CDR3 in DNA: TGTGCCAGCAGCTTGATGGCGGGGGAGACCCGCTACGAGCAGTACTTC. Translation: CASSLMAGETRYEQYF.